This T cell receptor beta chain came from a study of CD8 T cells in Susac syndrome. Study conclusions and caveats: The study conceded that its TCR sequencing and HLA analysis involved relatively few individuals. The CD4+ T cell repertoires from Susac syndrome exhibited no clonal expansion.

Germline CDR1 is SGHDT and CDR2 is YYEEEE. CDR3 size: 15 residues. Germline trimming cut 0 bases from V and 2 bases from J; bases unmatched to any gene: 4. cDNA came from approximately 0.5 to 1 ug RNA primed by random hexamers. TCRdb re-analysed the immunoSEQ multiplex PCR reads in MiXCR, keeping a single row per CDR3 protein. The data hold about 240,000 distinct CDR3 sequences, with approximately 95% observed a single time. Of note for this clonotype: What it recognizes is unknown.

This sequence joins TRBV5-6 and TRBJ2-7; 8 nucleotides align to TRBD1. Sequenced sample: CD4+ T cells from PBMCs. The TCR was taken from a human donor with Susac syndrome. CDR3 sequence reads: CASSLVGQETYEQYF. The DNA for the CDR3 is TGTGCCAGCAGCTTGGTGGGACAGGAGACCTACGAGCAGTACTTC.